Below, 19 T cell receptor beta chains from the same sample are listed, as sequenced in a study of T cell changes during pregnancy in multiple sclerosis. Produced via immunoSEQ multiplex PCR; TCRdb's table is partial and in-frame only. This sample has approximately 100,000 clones, with less than 95% found just once. The sample in question was peripheral blood, obtained after pregnancy. These TCRs come from a female donor with multiple sclerosis, enrolled in a pregnancy study.

The V call is TRBV5-8, the J call TRBJ2-3, with TRBD1 identical over 8 bases. CDR1 and CDR2 from the germline V gene are SGHTS and YDEGEE. This CDR3 region has 14 residues. Germline trimming cut 0 bases from V and 6 bases from J; bases unmatched to any gene: 3. CDR3 amino acids: CASSLAGGADTQYF. CDR3 in DNA: TGTGCCAGCAGCTTGGCAGGGGGCGCGGATACGCAGTATTTT.

The chain has TRBV7-9 and TRBJ1-4; a possible D gene is TRBD1 (6 bases). From germline, CDR1 is SEHNR and CDR2 FQNEAQ (reference sequence). The ends were cut back, 4 bases at V and 10 bases at J, with 16 bases in the middle. The CDR3 runs 14 residues. The CDR3 loop reads CASSSGASRGKLFF. CDR3 DNA: TGTGCCAGCAGCTCCGGGGCCTCCAGGGGAAAACTGTTTTTT.

V is TRBV7-8 and J is TRBJ2-7, with 8 positions matching TRBD2. V shed 0 bases and J 6 bases; nucleotides not matched to a gene: 1. This CDR3 is 13 amino acids long. In germline, CDR1 is SGHVS, CDR2 FQNEAQ. The CDR3 protein is CASSLALAGEQYF. CDR3 DNA sequence: TGTGCCAGCAGCTTAGCGCTAGCGGGCGAGCAGTACTTC.

V is TRBV6-5 and J is TRBJ1-2, with TRBD1 matching over 10 bases. The germline CDR1 and CDR2 sequences are MNHEY and SVGAGI. The V segment lost 2 bases and the J segment 4 bases; nucleotides outside the gene matches: 7. The CDR3 contains 16 residues. DNA of the CDR3: TGTGCCAGCAGTTACCTCTGGACAGGGGGTAGCTATGGCTACACCTTC. Its protein is CASSYLWTGGSYGYTF.

This clone came up once. V and J are TRBV5-1 and TRBJ1-2, with D unresolved. Germline V lookup: CDR1 SGHRS, CDR2 YFSETQ. The V and J ends lost 1 base and 4 bases respectively, with 20 bases between them. This CDR3 has 17 residues. The CDR3 is CASSLSLLANSGYGYTF. CDR3 coding DNA: TGCGCCAGCAGCTTGAGTCTTCTGGCTAATTCGGGCTATGGCTACACCTTC.

The chain joins TRBV27 to TRBJ2-5; 10 bases are a match to TRBD2. This CDR3 region has 16 residues. Germline values: CDR1 MNHEY, CDR2 SMNVEV (reference sequence). V trimming: 6 bases; J trimming: 7 bases; junction bases outside the gene matches: 14. The CDR3 protein is CASSLAGGPPRGTQYF. For the CDR3, the DNA is TGTGCCAGCAGCTTAGCGGGAGGCCCTCCTAGAGGGACCCAGTACTTC.

This chain uses TRBV18 with TRBJ2-7, with D possibly TRBD2 on 5 matching bases. Germline lookup yields CDR1 KGHSH and CDR2 LQKENI. V lost 6 bases and J 4 bases, leaving 7 bases between the germline ends. CDR3 length equals 11 residues. CDR3 protein: CASSLAYEQYF. The CDR3 DNA is TGTGCCAGCTCGCTAGCATACGAGCAGTACTTC. The variable domain in full, with the rest retrieved from reference TRBV18 and TRBJ2-7, is NAGVMQNPRHLVRRRGQEARLRCSPMKGHSHVYWYRQLPEEGLKFMVYLQKENIIDESGMPKERFSAEFPKEGPSILRIQQVVRGDSAAYFCASSLAYEQYFGPGTRLTVT.

The chain employs TRBV7-9 and TRBJ1-1; D call uncertain. Germline CDR1 SEHNR, CDR2 FQNEAQ (reference sequence). The V end lost 5 bases, the J end lost 0 bases, and 4 bases lay between the germline ends. The CDR3 runs 12 residues. The CDR3 DNA reads TGTGCCAGCAGCCGGTTGAACACTGAAGCTTTCTTT. This gives the protein CASSRLNTEAFF.

The genes are TRBV5-1 and TRBJ2-5, with 11 bases aligning to TRBD2. CDR1 and CDR2 (germline): SGHRS, YFSETQ. Trimming took 8 bases from V and 1 from J; bases not matched to a gene: 4. The CDR3 totals 14 residues. The CDR3 protein is CASTSGGSQETQYF. CDR3 coding DNA: TGCGCCAGTACTAGCGGGGGTTCCCAAGAGACCCAGTACTTC.

The chain has TRBV28 and TRBJ2-7; 7 bases are a match to TRBD1. Germline loops: CDR1 MDHEN, CDR2 SYDVKM. The CDR3 is 14 amino acids. V dropped 6 bases and J dropped 4; count of bases not matched to a gene: 9. CDR3 residues: CASRKQGRRYEQYF. The CDR3 region has the DNA TGTGCCAGCAGAAAACAGGGGCGTCGGTACGAGCAGTACTTC.

This chain links TRBV27 with TRBJ1-5; 7 nucleotides match TRBD1. Germline CDR1 reads MNHEY; CDR2 reads SMNVEV (reference sequence). Trimming removed 8 bases from V and 5 bases from J; junction bases left unmatched: 18. The CDR3 sequence is 17 residues long. The CDR3 region is CASARARTGQTYQPQHF. The CDR3 DNA sequence: TGTGCCAGCGCCAGAGCCCGAACGGGACAGACTTATCAGCCCCAGCATTTT.

This sequence joins TRBV7-8 and TRBJ2-7; possible D gene TRBD1, 6 bases. V was shortened by 5 bases and J by 0 bases, with 8 bases between the two germline ends. The CDR3 length is 13 residues. CDR1 and CDR2 (germline): SGHVS, FQNEAQ. The CDR3 sequence is CASSRDTSYEQYF. The CDR3 bases are TGTGCCAGCAGCAGGGACACCTCCTACGAGCAGTACTTC.

The genes are TRBV9 and TRBJ2-3; 7 bases align to TRBD2. The V gene end was trimmed by 2 bases and the J gene end by 0 bases; junction bases not matched to a gene: 0. Germline CDR1 and CDR2: SGDLS and YYNGEE. There are 14 residues in the CDR3. The CDR3 coding sequence is TGTGCCAGCAGCGTGGGGGGGAGCACAGATACGCAGTATTTT. This translates into CASSVGGSTDTQYF.

This rearrangement joins TRBV19 to TRBJ2-5, with unresolved D. CDR3 length: 14 residues. The germline V gene has CDR1 LNHDA and CDR2 SQIVND (reference sequence). Trimming took 3 bases from V and 3 from J, leaving 11 bases between them. CDR3 DNA sequence: TGTGCCAGTAGTATCATGGCAAGAAAAGAGACCCAGTACTTC. This codes for CASSIMARKETQYF.

This clone was seen a single time. Because the CDR3's place on the DNA is in doubt, the DNA is left out and the CDR3 is given as listed by TCRdb. The J gene is TRBJ2-1, the V gene TRBV12-2; TRBD1 is taken as the D call from the table, unchecked against the DNA. TRBV12-2 constitutes a pseudogene. Including both end residues, the CDR3 is 15 amino acids long. CDR3 in amino acids: CASRFYSCRGYEQFF.

The chain combines TRBV27 with TRBJ1-2; D gene ambiguous. This CDR3 is 15 amino acids long. V lost 4 bases, J lost 4 bases, and 16 bases lay in between. Per germline, CDR1 MNHEY and CDR2 SMNVEV (reference sequence). CDR3 region: CASSSQAGLGYGYTF. The CDR3 DNA reads TGTGCCAGCAGTTCCCAGGCCGGACTAGGCTATGGCTACACCTTC.

This chain uses TRBV5-6 with TRBJ2-2, with unresolved D. The V and J ends lost 5 bases and 1 base respectively, with 9 bases between them. This CDR3 region has 14 residues. Looked up from germline, CDR1 is SGHDT and CDR2 is YYEEEE. Written as DNA, the CDR3 is TGTGCCAGCAGTTTTATCGGGAACACCGGGGAGCTGTTTTTT. Translated: CASSFIGNTGELFF.

The V and J genes are TRBV19 and TRBJ2-5; 9 bases line up with TRBD2. V lost 5 bases and J lost 5; bases outside the gene matches: 6. This CDR3 comprises 14 residues. From germline, CDR1 is LNHDA and CDR2 SQIVND (reference sequence). The CDR3 is CASSDRAGGETQYF. The CDR3 region has the DNA TGTGCCAGTAGTGATCGGGCGGGAGGGGAGACCCAGTACTTC. Supplemented by reference TRBV19 and TRBJ2-5, the full variable domain reads DGGITQSPKYLFRKEGQNVTLSCEQNLNHDAMYWYRQDPGQGLRLIYYSQIVNDFQKGDIAEGYSVSREKKESFPLTVTSAQKNPTAFYLCASSDRAGGETQYFGPGTRLLVL.

This chain links TRBV5-1 with TRBJ1-1; unclear D gene. Germline CDR1 is SGHRS and CDR2 is YFSETQ. The CDR3 extends over 14 amino acids. The V end was cut by 4 bases, the J end by 5 bases, with 15 bases between. The CDR3 region has the DNA TGCGCCAGCAGCGACGGCTCTCCGAGGACTGAAGCTTTCTTT. It translates to CASSDGSPRTEAFF.